This T cell receptor (beta chain) was sequenced for a study of OX40 agonist ivuxolimab in advanced cancers. Study information: The study reported partial responses in three patients: one hepatocellular carcinoma, two cutaneous melanoma. Findings of the study overall: The average count of expanded clones was higher among CD8+ T cells than among CD4+. Among the least clonally expanded were partial responders at 0.1-3.0 mg/kg. With doses of 0.1 to 3.0 mg/kg, CD4+ and CD8+ blood T cells had undergone clonal expansion by week 6.

This CDR3 spans 15 amino acids. V trimming: 6 bases; J trimming: 2 bases; junction bases outside the gene matches: 9. Germline V gene data show CDR1 as MNHNS and CDR2 as SASEGT. Regarding this clone: Its cognate antigen is unknown.

Measured with immunoSEQ multiplex PCR; TCRdb has only the in-frame clones, and not every one. Of approximately 70,000 clones listed, 91% are singletons. The TCR sequence derives from an adult with an advanced solid tumor such as melanoma, head and neck, liver or kidney cancer. The material was CD4+ or CD8+ T cells sorted from blood, obtained in a trial of the OX40 agonist ivuxolimab. V and J are TRBV6-1 and TRBJ1-2; 7 nucleotides agree with TRBD1. CDR3 DNA: TGTGCCAGCAGCGAGGGACAGCCCAGAAACTATGGCTACACCTTC. Protein product: CASSEGQPRNYGYTF.